This T cell receptor (beta chain) comes out of a study of blood T cell repertoires in COVID-19. CDR1 and CDR2 from the germline V gene are MGHDK and SYGVNS. Trimming left V 8 bases short and J 6 bases short, with 16 bases between. The CDR3 spans 13 residues. Individuals aged about 18 to 95 years were recruited from roughly 22 US areas. Clinical history as reported by participants underpinned cohort assignment. Individuals in the exposed group had encountered a COVID-19 case within 2 weeks preceding study entry. Authors' data handling: Amplification of reference gene primers provided the estimated nucleated cell counts. TCRdb's copy holds only in-frame clones and misses some; the assay was immunoSEQ multiplex PCR. V and J calls and clone size follow that table, whereas D and trimming were derived from the DNA. The sample includes roughly 240,000 clones, roughly four fifths of them seen just once.

This receptor was obtained from a woman aged 40 to 50 who had been exposed to COVID-19. J is TRBJ1-2 and V is TRBV25-1; D is perhaps TRBD1 (5 bases). Sequencing was done on a sample of PBMCs or T cells enriched from blood (not recorded which). This chain's CDR3 is CASGAELYDGYTF. The CDR3 DNA sequence: TGTGCCAGCGGGGCGGAACTATACGATGGCTACACCTTC.